The 21 T cell receptor beta chains given below trace back to one sample, sequenced in a study of beta chain features in type 1 diabetes. Expressed TCRB transcripts got sequenced, as all isolated RNA was reverse transcribed. Only in-frame clones appear in the TCRdb table, and some are missing; sequencing was by immunoSEQ multiplex PCR. The data hold approximately 330,000 clones, with approximately 9.9% observed a single time. Specimen: naive CD4+ T cells from blood. The receptors were sampled from a woman aged 25 to 45 in good health.

There are a few counts of this clone. The CDR3 DNA follows: TGTGCCAGCAACGGGGGACATGGCTACACCTTC. This encodes CASNGGHGYTF. This chain links TRBV28 with TRBJ1-2, with TRBD1 as a possible D gene (5 bases). Per the germline V gene, CDR1 is MDHEN and CDR2 is SYDVKM. Trimming pared 7 bases from V and 6 bases from J, leaving 9 bases between. CDR3 length equals 11 residues.

The chain is built from TRBV5-8 and TRBJ1-2, with TRBD1 as a possible D gene (5 bases). With 5 bases removed from V and 4 bases from J, the gap between germline ends came to 15 bases. The CDR3 is 14 residues long. From germline, CDR1 is SGHTS and CDR2 YDEGEE. The CDR3: CASRAGTSPYGYTF. The CDR3 DNA sequence: TGTGCCAGCAGAGCTGGGACTTCTCCCTATGGCTACACCTTC.

The V gene is TRBV15, the J gene TRBJ2-7; a weak D match, TRBD2 (6 bases). This CDR3 region has 17 residues. V lost 0 bases and J 0 bases, leaving 15 bases between the germline ends. From germline, CDR1 is LNHNV and CDR2 YYDKDF (reference sequence). The CDR3 region has the DNA TGTGCCACCAGCAGAGATAAATCAGCTAGCGCCTCCTACGAGCAGTACTTC. Its translation is CATSRDKSASASYEQYF.

In its sample, this clone was seen a few times. The chain uses TRBV7-6 and TRBJ2-7, with TRBD1 identical over 9 bases. CDR3 length: 17 residues. Trimming cost V 2 bases and J 6 bases; bases outside gene matches: 14. The germline CDR1 and CDR2 sequences are SGHVS and FNYEAQ. The DNA for the CDR3 is TGTGCCAGCAGCTTAACAATCACGGGACAGGGTTCTTCCGAGCAGTACTTC. It encodes CASSLTITGQGSSEQYF.

Only a few counts were recorded for this clone. The chain employs TRBV11-2 and TRBJ2-1; D might be TRBD2 (6 bases). The germline CDR1 and CDR2 sequences are SGHAT and FQNNGV. The CDR3 is made up of 14 amino acids. V shed 3 bases and J shed 10 bases, with 16 bases lying between them. The CDR3 sequence: CASSFEVLAREQFF. The DNA for the CDR3 is TGTGCCAGCAGCTTCGAGGTACTAGCCCGCGAGCAGTTCTTC. The full variable domain, in which reference TRBV11-2 and TRBJ2-1 provide the parts outside the CDR3, is EAGVAQSPRYKIIEKRQSVAFWCNPISGHATLYWYQQILGQGPKLLIQFQNNGVVDDSQLPKDRFSAERLKGVDSTLKIQPAKLEDSAVYLCASSFEVLAREQFFGPGTRLTVL.

The rearrangement joins TRBV19 to TRBJ1-2, with D possibly being TRBD1 (6 bases). Per germline, CDR1 LNHDA and CDR2 SQIVND (reference sequence). V was clipped by 5 bases and J by 3 bases, with 10 bases between them. The CDR3 length is 13 residues. CDR3 residues: CASSLDSYYGYTF. CDR3 DNA sequence: TGTGCCAGTAGTTTGGACAGCTACTATGGCTACACCTTC.

Only a few counts were recorded for this clone. The chain recombines TRBV2 with TRBJ2-5; tentative D call: TRBD2 (5 bases). The germline V gene encodes CDR1 SNHLY and CDR2 FYNNEI. This CDR3 region has 13 residues. The V end lost 8 bases, the J end lost 3 bases, and 13 bases lay between the germline ends. Here the CDR3 DNA reads TGTGCCAGCGTCGGCCCGGGGAAAGAGACCCAGTACTTC. It codes for CASVGPGKETQYF.

This chain uses TRBV18 with TRBJ1-1; D perhaps matches TRBD1 (6 bases). From germline, CDR1 is KGHSH and CDR2 LQKENI. Trimming pared 0 bases from V and 1 base from J, leaving 9 bases between. The CDR3 runs to 15 residues. In DNA, the CDR3 is TGTGCCAGCTCACCACCGTCCAGGGGGAACACTGAAGCTTTCTTT. Residues: CASSPPSRGNTEAFF.

This sequence joins TRBV9 and TRBJ1-1; the match to TRBD1 covers 8 bases. Germline loops: CDR1 SGDLS, CDR2 YYNGEE. V was pared by 0 bases and J by 1 base, with 2 bases of the junction left unmatched. CDR3 length: 15 amino acids. CDR3 coding DNA: TGTGCCAGCAGCGTAGGGGGACAGGAGAACACTGAAGCTTTCTTT. Residues: CASSVGGQENTEAFF.

The chain recombines TRBV2 with TRBJ1-1; D remains ambiguous. This CDR3 region has 14 residues. Trimming stripped 7 bases from V and 0 bases from J, with 12 bases between. In germline, CDR1 is SNHLY, CDR2 FYNNEI. This CDR3 reads CASIGTGMNTEAFF. CDR3 DNA: TGTGCCAGCATCGGAACGGGGATGAACACTGAAGCTTTCTTT.

The CDR3 DNA sequence: TGTGCCAGCAGTGAATCTATGGGAGCGCAAGAGACCCAGTACTTC. Its translation: CASSESMGAQETQYF. This chain uses TRBV25-1 with TRBJ2-5; TRBD2 is a possible D gene (5 bases). With 1 base removed from V and 2 bases from J, the gap between germline ends came to 11 bases. Germline CDR1 is MGHDK and CDR2 is SYGVNS. The CDR3 contains 15 residues. Drawing the rest from reference TRBV25-1 and TRBJ2-5, the complete variable domain is EADIYQTPRYLVIGTGKKITLECSQTMGHDKMYWYQQDPGMELHLIHYSYGVNSTEKGDLSSESTVSRIRTEHFPLTLESARPSHTSQYLCASSESMGAQETQYFGPGTRLLVL.

This clone was counted a few times. The V gene is TRBV27, the J gene TRBJ2-1, with unresolved D. Germline V gives CDR1 MNHEY, CDR2 SMNVEV (reference sequence). V dropped 4 bases and J dropped 5 bases, with 15 bases sitting between them. The CDR3 consists of 15 residues. CDR3 region: CASSSPSPNHNEQFF. DNA for the CDR3: TGTGCCAGCAGTTCCCCTAGTCCGAACCACAATGAGCAGTTCTTC.

This sequence joins TRBV7-6 and TRBJ2-3, with 9 nucleotides matching TRBD2. The length of the CDR3 is 15 residues. V shed 5 bases and J 5 bases; nucleotides not matched to a gene: 8. Germline CDR1 reads SGHVS; CDR2 reads FNYEAQ. CDR3 sequence: CASSNSGGAGDTQYF. Here the CDR3 DNA reads TGTGCCAGCAGCAATAGCGGGGGAGCGGGAGATACGCAGTATTTT.

This clone was seen more than once but under ten times. V gene TRBV4-2 combines with J gene TRBJ1-2; D is perhaps TRBD1 (6 bases). The CDR3 length is 15 residues. V gave up 4 bases and J gave up 1 base, with 13 bases separating them. From germline, CDR1 is LGHNA and CDR2 YNFKEQ. CDR3 in amino acids: CASSRGGGFNYGYTF. The CDR3 nucleotides read TGTGCCAGCAGCCGGGGGGGCGGGTTTAACTATGGCTACACCTTC.

The sample holds a few counts of this clone. The chain employs TRBV11-2 and TRBJ1-4, with 12 positions matching TRBD1. CDR1 SGHAT and CDR2 FQNNGV come from the germline V gene. The CDR3 is 14 amino acids. The V and J ends lost 3 bases and 7 bases, in that order; junction bases with no gene match: 0. CDR3 nucleotides: TGTGCCAGCAGCTTGGGACAGGGGGCTGAAAAACTGTTTTTT. Its protein product is CASSLGQGAEKLFF.

This clone has just a few counts. V is TRBV9 and J is TRBJ2-3; maybe TRBD1 (6 bases). This CDR3 comprises 17 residues. The V gene lost 0 bases and the J gene lost 6 bases, with 20 bases spanning the gap. CDR1 and CDR2 (germline): SGDLS, YYNGEE. CDR3 nucleotides: TGTGCCAGCAGCGTAGGAAGGGATCACAGGGTGAGGGATACGCAGTATTTT. Encoded protein: CASSVGRDHRVRDTQYF.

The chain joins TRBV5-4 to TRBJ2-3; a weak D match, TRBD1 (6 bases). The CDR3 has 13 residues. Germline-derived CDR1 and CDR2 are SGHNT and YYREEE (reference sequence). V was clipped by 3 bases and J by 4 bases, with 9 bases between them. The CDR3 DNA is TGTGCCAGCAGCTCTACAGGGCCAGATACGCAGTATTTT. This translates into CASSSTGPDTQYF.

This clone appeared a few times. The CDR3 loop reads CASSPQREWSNEQFF. The DNA of the CDR3 is TGTGCCAGCTCACCACAGCGGGAGTGGAGCAATGAGCAGTTCTTC. The J gene is TRBJ2-1, the V gene TRBV18, with 8 bases identical to TRBD2. The CDR3 is 15 amino acids. The germline gives CDR1 KGHSH, CDR2 LQKENI. The ends lost 1 base at V and 6 bases at J; junction bases unmatched: 5.

The V and J genes are TRBV5-1 and TRBJ2-3; 14 bases are a match to TRBD2. The CDR3 contains 19 residues. Germline CDR1 is SGHRS and CDR2 is YFSETQ. After removal of 4 bases from V and 4 bases from J, the junction contained 14 bases not matched to a gene. The CDR3 nucleotides read TGCGCCAGCAGCGATCGGACTAGCGGGAGGCGAGGGTACGCAGATACGCAGTATTTT. Its protein product is CASSDRTSGRRGYADTQYF.

The genes are TRBV7-8 and TRBJ2-5; 7 bases agree with TRBD2. With 0 bases clipped from V and 5 bases from J, the junction kept 6 bases outside the gene matches. Germline V gene sequence: CDR1 SGHVS, CDR2 FQNEAQ. The CDR3 extends over 15 amino acids. The CDR3 sequence: CASSLATRTRETQYF. The CDR3 region has the DNA TGTGCCAGCAGCTTAGCTACTAGGACTAGGGAGACCCAGTACTTC. Filled out from reference TRBV7-8 and TRBJ2-5, the complete variable domain reads GAGVSQSPRYKVAKRGQDVALRCDPISGHVSLFWYQQALGQGPEFLTYFQNEAQLDKSGLPSDRFFAERPEGSVSTLKIQRTQQEDSAVYLCASSLATRTRETQYFGPGTRLLVL.

This clone was picked up a small number of times. This sequence joins TRBV9 and TRBJ2-3, with 11 positions matching TRBD2. The V gene end was trimmed by 1 base and the J gene end by 5 bases; junction bases not matched to a gene: 6. Germline CDR1 and CDR2: SGDLS and YYNGEE. This CDR3 has 16 residues. Written as DNA, the CDR3 is TGTGCCAGCAGCGTAAGACTAGCGGGAACCATAGATACGCAGTATTTT. Translation gives CASSVRLAGTIDTQYF.